This TCR beta chain was identified during a study of cytotoxic CD8 clonotypes in ibrutinib-treated CLL. Overall study: The sample average was 255,043 productive templates and 85,000 to 100,000 productive rearrangements. Notes on the study in general: Public clonotypes, rarely seen, contracted or held steady on treatment. Clonality was higher at baseline than in age-matched healthy donors and tracked circulating CD8+ T-cell counts. Sustained-remission and progressing patients had unequal sampling times.

The method was immunoSEQ multiplex PCR; TCRdb's version includes in-frame clones alone and lacks a portion of them. The data contain 100,000 to 150,000 clones, roughly 85% of them singletons. On this clone itself: The target antigen is unknown.

Germline CDR1 reads SGHTA; CDR2 reads FQGNSA. The CDR3 is 15 amino acids. Trimming stripped 5 bases from V and 9 bases from J, with 22 bases between. The V and J genes are TRBV7-2 and TRBJ1-2; D is ambiguous. Sequencing used PBMCs, obtained after 24 months of ibrutinib treatment. The clonotype comes from a human donor with chronic lymphocytic leukemia. CDR3 in amino acids: CASSPAGGSSYSYTF. The CDR3, as DNA: TGTGCCAGCAGCCCCGCCGGCGGCAGTAGTTACAGCTACACCTTC.